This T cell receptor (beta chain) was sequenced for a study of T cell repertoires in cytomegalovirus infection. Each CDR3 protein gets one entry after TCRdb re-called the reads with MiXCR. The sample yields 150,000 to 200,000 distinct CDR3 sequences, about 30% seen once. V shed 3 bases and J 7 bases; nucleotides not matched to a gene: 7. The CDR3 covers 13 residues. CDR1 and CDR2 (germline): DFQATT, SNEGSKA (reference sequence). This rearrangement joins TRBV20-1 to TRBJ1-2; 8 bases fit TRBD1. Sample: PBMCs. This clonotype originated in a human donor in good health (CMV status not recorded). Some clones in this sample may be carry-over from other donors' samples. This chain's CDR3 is CSASGTGGGGYTF. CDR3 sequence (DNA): TGCAGTGCTAGCGGGACAGGTGGTGGTGGCTACACCTTC.